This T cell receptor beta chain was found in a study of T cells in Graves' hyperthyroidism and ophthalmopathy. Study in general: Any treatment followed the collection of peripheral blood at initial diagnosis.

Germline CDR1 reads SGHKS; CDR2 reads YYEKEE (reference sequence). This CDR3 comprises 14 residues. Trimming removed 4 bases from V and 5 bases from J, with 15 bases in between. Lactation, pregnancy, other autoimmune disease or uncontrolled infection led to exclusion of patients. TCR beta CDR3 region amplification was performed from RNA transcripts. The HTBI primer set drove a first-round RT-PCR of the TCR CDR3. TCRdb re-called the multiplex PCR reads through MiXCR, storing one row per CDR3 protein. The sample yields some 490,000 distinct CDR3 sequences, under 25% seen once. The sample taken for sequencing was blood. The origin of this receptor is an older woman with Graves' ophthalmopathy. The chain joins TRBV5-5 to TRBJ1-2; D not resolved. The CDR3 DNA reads TGTGCCAGCAGCCCCGCCGGGGTAAATTATGGCTACACCTTC. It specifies CASSPAGVNYGYTF.